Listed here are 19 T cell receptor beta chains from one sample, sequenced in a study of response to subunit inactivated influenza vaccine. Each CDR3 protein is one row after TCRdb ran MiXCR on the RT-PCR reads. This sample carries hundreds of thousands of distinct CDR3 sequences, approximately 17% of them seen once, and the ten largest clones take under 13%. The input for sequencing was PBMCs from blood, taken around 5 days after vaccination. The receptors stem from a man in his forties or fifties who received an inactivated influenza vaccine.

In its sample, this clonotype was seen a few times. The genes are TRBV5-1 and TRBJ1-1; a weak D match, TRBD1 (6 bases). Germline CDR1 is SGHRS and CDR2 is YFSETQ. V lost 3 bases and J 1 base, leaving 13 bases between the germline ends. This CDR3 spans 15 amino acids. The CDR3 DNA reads TGCGCCAGCAGCTCGCTGACAGGTACGAACACTGAAGCTTTCTTT. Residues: CASSSLTGTNTEAFF.

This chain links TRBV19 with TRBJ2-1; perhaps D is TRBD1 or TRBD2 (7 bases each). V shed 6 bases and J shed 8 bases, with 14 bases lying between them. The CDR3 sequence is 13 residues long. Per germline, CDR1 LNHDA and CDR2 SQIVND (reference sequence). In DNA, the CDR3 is TGTGCCAGTAGGGGTCCAGGGGGGGATGAGCAGTTCTTC. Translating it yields CASRGPGGDEQFF.

Here the CDR3 reads CASSRSGTMGGYTF. CDR3 coding DNA: TGTGCCAGCAGCCGCAGTGGTACGATGGGAGGCTACACCTTC. V gene TRBV7-8 combines with J gene TRBJ1-2; no reliable D call. The CDR3 loop spans 14 amino acids. V was shortened by 5 bases and J by 8 bases, with 18 bases between the two germline ends. CDR1 is SGHVS, CDR2 FQNEAQ, per germline.

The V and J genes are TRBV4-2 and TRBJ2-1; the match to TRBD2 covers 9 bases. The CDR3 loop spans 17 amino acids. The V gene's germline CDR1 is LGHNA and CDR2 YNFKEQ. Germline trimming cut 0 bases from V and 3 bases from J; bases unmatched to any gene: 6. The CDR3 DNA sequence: TGTGCCAGCAGCCAAGATAGTGGACTAGCGATCTACAATGAGCAGTTCTTC. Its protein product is CASSQDSGLAIYNEQFF.

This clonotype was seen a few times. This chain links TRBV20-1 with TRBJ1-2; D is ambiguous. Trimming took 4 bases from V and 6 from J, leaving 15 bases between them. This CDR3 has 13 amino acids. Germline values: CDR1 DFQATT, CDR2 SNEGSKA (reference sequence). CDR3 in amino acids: CSANDILLDGYTF. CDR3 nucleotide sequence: TGCAGTGCTAACGACATTCTTCTCGATGGCTACACCTTC.

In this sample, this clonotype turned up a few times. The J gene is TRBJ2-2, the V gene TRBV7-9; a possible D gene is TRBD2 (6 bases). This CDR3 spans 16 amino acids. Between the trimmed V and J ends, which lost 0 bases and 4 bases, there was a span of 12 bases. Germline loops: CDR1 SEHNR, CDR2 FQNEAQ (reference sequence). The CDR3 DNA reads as TGTGCCAGCAGCTTAGCTACGGGACTGAGCACCGGGGAGCTGTTTTTT. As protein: CASSLATGLSTGELFF.

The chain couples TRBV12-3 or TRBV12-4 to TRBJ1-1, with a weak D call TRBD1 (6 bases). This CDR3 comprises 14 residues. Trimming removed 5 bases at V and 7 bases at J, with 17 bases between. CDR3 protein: CASSQFGGGSEAFF. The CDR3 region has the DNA TGTGCCAGCAGTCAATTCGGCGGGGGCAGTGAAGCTTTCTTT.

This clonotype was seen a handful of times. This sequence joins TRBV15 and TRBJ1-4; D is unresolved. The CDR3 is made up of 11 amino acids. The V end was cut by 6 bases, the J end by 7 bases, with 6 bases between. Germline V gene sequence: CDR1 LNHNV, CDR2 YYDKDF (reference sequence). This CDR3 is CATSYLEKLFF. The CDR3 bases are TGTGCCACCAGTTATCTTGAAAAACTGTTTTTT.

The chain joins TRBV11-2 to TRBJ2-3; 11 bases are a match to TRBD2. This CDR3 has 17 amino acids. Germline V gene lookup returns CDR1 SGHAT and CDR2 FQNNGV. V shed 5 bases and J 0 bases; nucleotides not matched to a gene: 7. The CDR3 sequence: CASSPGTSGKSTDTQYF. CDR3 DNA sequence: TGTGCCAGCAGCCCCGGGACTAGCGGCAAAAGCACAGATACGCAGTATTTT.

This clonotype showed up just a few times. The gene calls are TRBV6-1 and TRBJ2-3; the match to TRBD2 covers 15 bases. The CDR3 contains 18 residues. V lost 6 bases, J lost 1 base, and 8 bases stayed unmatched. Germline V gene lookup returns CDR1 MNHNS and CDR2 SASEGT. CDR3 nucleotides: TGTGCCAGCAGACCGGGACTAGCGGGAGGTCTGGGCACAGATACGCAGTATTTT. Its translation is CASRPGLAGGLGTDTQYF.

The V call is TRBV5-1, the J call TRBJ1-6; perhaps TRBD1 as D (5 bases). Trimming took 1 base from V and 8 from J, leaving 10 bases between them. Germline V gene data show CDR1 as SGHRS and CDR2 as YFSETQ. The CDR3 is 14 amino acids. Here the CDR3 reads CASSLSRDDSPLHF. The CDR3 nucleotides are TGCGCCAGCAGCTTGTCAAGGGACGATTCACCCCTCCACTTT.

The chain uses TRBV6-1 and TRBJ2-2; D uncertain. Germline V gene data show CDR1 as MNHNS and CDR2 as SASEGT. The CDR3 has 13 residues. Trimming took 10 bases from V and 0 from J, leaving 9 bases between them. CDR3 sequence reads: CATRTTNTGELFF. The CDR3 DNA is TGTGCCACCAGGACCACGAACACCGGGGAGCTGTTTTTT.

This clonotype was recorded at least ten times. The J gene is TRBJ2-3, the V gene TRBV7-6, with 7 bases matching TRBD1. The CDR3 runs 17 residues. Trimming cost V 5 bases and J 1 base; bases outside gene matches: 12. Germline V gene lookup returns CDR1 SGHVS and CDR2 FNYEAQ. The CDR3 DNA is TGTGCCAGCAGCACCGGGACAGCACGATCTGGCACAGATACGCAGTATTTT. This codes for CASSTGTARSGTDTQYF.

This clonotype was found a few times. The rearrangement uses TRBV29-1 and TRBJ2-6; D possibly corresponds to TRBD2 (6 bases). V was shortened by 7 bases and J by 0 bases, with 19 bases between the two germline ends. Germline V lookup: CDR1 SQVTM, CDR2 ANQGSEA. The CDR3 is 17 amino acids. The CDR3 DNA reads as TGCAGCGCTAGGGGCCGGGTCGGGGGCTCTGGGGCCAACGTCCTGACTTTC. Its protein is CSARGRVGGSGANVLTF.

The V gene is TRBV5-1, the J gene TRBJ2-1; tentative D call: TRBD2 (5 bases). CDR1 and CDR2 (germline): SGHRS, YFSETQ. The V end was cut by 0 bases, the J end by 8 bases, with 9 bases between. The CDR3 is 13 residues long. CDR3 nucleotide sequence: TGCGCCAGCAGCTTGGATCTAGCCCATGAGCAGTTCTTC. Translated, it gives CASSLDLAHEQFF.

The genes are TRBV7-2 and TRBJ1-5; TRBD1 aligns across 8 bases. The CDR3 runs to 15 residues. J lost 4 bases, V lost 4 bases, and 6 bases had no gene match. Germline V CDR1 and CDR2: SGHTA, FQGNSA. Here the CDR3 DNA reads TGTGCCAGCAGCTCCGAGGACAGGGTAAATCAGCCCCAGCATTTT. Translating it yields CASSSEDRVNQPQHF.

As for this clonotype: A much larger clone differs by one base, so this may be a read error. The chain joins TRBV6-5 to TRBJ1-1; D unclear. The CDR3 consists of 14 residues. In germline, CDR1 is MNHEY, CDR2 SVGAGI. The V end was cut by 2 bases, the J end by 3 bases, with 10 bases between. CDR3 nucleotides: TGTGCCAGCAGTTACACGGCAGATGACACTGAAGCTTTCTTT. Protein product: CASSYTADDTEAFF.

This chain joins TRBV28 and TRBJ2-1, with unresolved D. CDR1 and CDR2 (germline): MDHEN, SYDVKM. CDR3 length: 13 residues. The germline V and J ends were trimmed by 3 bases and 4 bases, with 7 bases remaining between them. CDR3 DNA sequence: TGTGCCAGCAGTTTGGAAGAGTACAATGAGCAGTTCTTC. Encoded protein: CASSLEEYNEQFF.

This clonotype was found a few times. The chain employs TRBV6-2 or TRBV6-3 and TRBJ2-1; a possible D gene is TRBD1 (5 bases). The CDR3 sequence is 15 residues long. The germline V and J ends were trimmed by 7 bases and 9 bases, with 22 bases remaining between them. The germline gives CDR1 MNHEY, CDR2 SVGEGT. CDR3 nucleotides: TGTGCCAGCACCCCCCTTGGGGCCCGTTACGGTGAGCAGTTCTTC. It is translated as CASTPLGARYGEQFF.